The rows below give T cell receptor beta chains drawn from one sample of a study of T cells in Graves' hyperthyroidism and ophthalmopathy. TCRdb re-called the multiplex PCR reads through MiXCR, storing one row per CDR3 protein. The sample has about 350,000 distinct CDR3 sequences; approximately 16% are singletons. The source material was blood. These receptors all come from an older woman with Graves' ophthalmopathy. The CDR3 runs from the conserved cysteine through the conserved F or W. A D gene is named only where the DNA matches it firmly. Where a row states a size, it is once, few, many or the class of an expanded clone; other rows omit it.

d_call	v_call	j_call	cdr3_length	clone_size	cdr3_nt	cdr3_aa
NA	TRBV4-2	TRBJ1-5	15	NA	TGTGCCAGCAGCCAAGTTTCGGGGGGGAATCAGCCCCAGCATTTT	CASSQVSGGNQPQHF
NA	TRBV6-5	TRBJ2-4	18	NA	TGTGCCAGCAGTTACCCCCATACGGGGCCGATAGCCAAAAACATTCAGTACTTC	CASSYPHTGPIAKNIQYF
TRBD2	TRBV24-1	TRBJ2-1	20	many	TGTGCCACCAGTGATTTGCATTCGAGCGGGGGACCACCTTCCTACAATGAGCAGTTCTTC	CATSDLHSSGGPPSYNEQFF
NA	TRBV29-1	TRBJ2-7	13	many	TGCAGCGTTGATGACGGGACCGCCTACGAGCAGTACTTC	CSVDDGTAYEQYF
TRBD2	TRBV20-1	TRBJ2-7	13	many	TGCAGTGCTGCTAGCGGGATGGCCTACGAGCAGTACTTC	CSAASGMAYEQYF
TRBD2	TRBV11-2	TRBJ2-1	13	many	TGTGCCAGCAGCGCGACGGGGGGGAATGAGCAGTTCTTC	CASSATGGNEQFF
TRBD1	TRBV20-1	TRBJ2-2	14	many	TGCAGTGCAGACAGGGGGCGATGGACCGGGGAGCTGTTTTTT	CSADRGRWTGELFF
NA	TRBV7-9	TRBJ2-1	14	many	TGTGCCAGCAGCTTAGGACGGCCAAGCAATGAGCAGTTCTTC	CASSLGRPSNEQFF
TRBD1	TRBV19	TRBJ2-2	15	few	TGTGCCAGTACCCCAGGGGGTAGAAGGACCGGGGAGCTGTTTTTT	CASTPGGRRTGELFF
NA	TRBV5-6	TRBJ1-2	12	few	TGTGCCAGCAAATTTGCAGGGCGAGGCTACACCTTC	CASKFAGRGYTF
NA	TRBV27	TRBJ2-7	16	many	TGTGCCAGCAGTCTAACAGATAGCGCCTACCTATGGGAGCAGTACTTC	CASSLTDSAYLWEQYF
NA	TRBV20-1	TRBJ1-6	14	few	TGCAGCGGAGTGGCCCGGACTCATAATTCACCCCTCCACTTT	CSGVARTHNSPLHF
NA	TRBV27	TRBJ1-5	14	NA	TGTGCCAGCAGGGGACTGACTAGCAATCAGCCCCAGCATTTT	CASRGLTSNQPQHF
TRBD2	TRBV4-1	TRBJ2-7	16	NA	TGCGCCAGCAGCCGCAATGGACTAGCGGGAGTCGACGAGCAGTACTTC	CASSRNGLAGVDEQYF
NA	TRBV20-1	TRBJ2-7	15	NA	TGCAGTGCTAGAGGGACCGGGACGACGCTTGGCGAGCAGTACTTC	CSARGTGTTLGEQYF
NA	TRBV28	TRBJ2-3	14	many	TGTGCCAGCAGTTTCGCGAGCTCCACAGATACGCAGTATTTT	CASSFASSTDTQYF
NA	TRBV2	TRBJ1-1	13	many	TGTGCCAGCAGAACTTTCCCGAACACTGAAGCTTTCTTT	CASRTFPNTEAFF
NA	TRBV10-3	TRBJ2-2	13	NA	TGTGCCATCAGTGACAGGTTCACCGGGGAGCTGTTTTTT	CAISDRFTGELFF
NA	TRBV7-2	TRBJ2-3	15	few	TGTGCCAGCAGCACGCCCCGTCCTAGCACAGATACGCAGTATTTT	CASSTPRPSTDTQYF
TRBD2	TRBV15	TRBJ2-1	14	NA	TGTGCCACCAGCACTAACGGGAGGTCACGGGAGCAGTTCTTC	CATSTNGRSREQFF
NA	TRBV7-2	TRBJ2-2	15	many	TGTGCCAGCGGGTCAGGCGGGACAATTACCGGGGAGCTGTTTTTT	CASGSGGTITGELFF
TRBD2	TRBV4-1	TRBJ2-1	16	many	TGCGCCAGCAGCCAAGAGACTAGCGGTCCCTACAATGAGCAGTTCTTC	CASSQETSGPYNEQFF
NA	TRBV11-2	TRBJ2-5	13	many	TGTGCCAGCAGCTCTCGACAGCAAGAGACCCAGTACTTC	CASSSRQQETQYF
TRBD2	TRBV13	TRBJ2-2	19	NA	TGTGCCAGCAGCTCTCGAACGGGACTAGCGGGGGCGAACACCGGGGAGCTGTTTTTT	CASSSRTGLAGANTGELFF